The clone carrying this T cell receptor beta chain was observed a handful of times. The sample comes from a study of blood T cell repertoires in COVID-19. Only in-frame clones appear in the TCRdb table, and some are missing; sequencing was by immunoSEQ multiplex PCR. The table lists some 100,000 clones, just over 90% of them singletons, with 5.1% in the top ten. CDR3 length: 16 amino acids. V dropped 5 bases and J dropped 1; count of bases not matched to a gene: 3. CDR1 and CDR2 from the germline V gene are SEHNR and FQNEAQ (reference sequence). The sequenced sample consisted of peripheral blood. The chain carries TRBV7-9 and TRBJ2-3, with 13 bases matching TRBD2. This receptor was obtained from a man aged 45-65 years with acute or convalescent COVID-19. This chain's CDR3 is CASSLTSGRGTDTQYF. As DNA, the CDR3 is TGTGCCAGCAGCCTCACTAGCGGGAGGGGCACAGATACGCAGTATTTT.